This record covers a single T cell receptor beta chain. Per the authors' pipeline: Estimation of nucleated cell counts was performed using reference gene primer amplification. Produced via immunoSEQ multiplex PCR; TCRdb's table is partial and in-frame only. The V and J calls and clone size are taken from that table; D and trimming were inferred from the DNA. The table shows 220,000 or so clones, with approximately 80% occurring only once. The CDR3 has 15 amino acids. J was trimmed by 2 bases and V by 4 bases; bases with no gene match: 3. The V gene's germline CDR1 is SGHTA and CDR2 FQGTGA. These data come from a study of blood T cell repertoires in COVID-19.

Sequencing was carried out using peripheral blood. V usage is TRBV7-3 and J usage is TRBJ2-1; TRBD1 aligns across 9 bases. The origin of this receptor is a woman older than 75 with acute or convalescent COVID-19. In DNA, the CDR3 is TGTGCCAGCAGCTACAGACAGGGGGCCTACAATGAGCAGTTCTTC. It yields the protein CASSYRQGAYNEQFF.